One sample yielded the 4 T cell receptor beta chains listed below, sequenced in a study of regulatory T cells in long-lasting Graves disease. TCR beta libraries were built with iRepertoire HTBI primers and Arm-PCR of CDR3 regions. A single record per CDR3 protein comes from TCRdb applying MiXCR to the multiplex PCR reads. Here the sample spans 350,000 to 500,000 distinct CDR3 sequences, approximately 14% being singletons. Documented time point: newly diagnosed GD, antithyroid drugs for less than 3 months. After RNA was extracted from PBMCs, the TCR library was made from it. In addition, the sample was reused for a study of T cells in Graves' hyperthyroidism and ophthalmopathy.

Sample: peripheral blood mononuclear cells (PBMCs), taken at new diagnosis, from a patient treated with antithyroid drugs. The source of these receptors is a woman between 50 and 59 years old with Graves disease.

This clonotype was seen ten or more times. At one end the junction does not follow the germline gene, possibly because of a read error. The CDR3 DNA is TGTGCCAGCAGCTTAGGCGCCGGTGGCTACACCTTC. Protein sequence: CASSLGAGGYTF. The chain carries TRBV12-3 or TRBV12-4 and TRBJ1-2; D gene ambiguous. The CDR3 contains 12 residues.

This clonotype was recorded at least ten times. J is TRBJ2-1 and V is TRBV7-9; 9 bases align to TRBD2. The ends lost 1 base at V and 7 bases at J; junction bases unmatched: 11. Germline-derived CDR1 and CDR2 are SEHNR and FQNEAQ (reference sequence). CDR3 length: 17 amino acids. CDR3 loop: CASSLEGLAGAGNEQFF. CDR3 in DNA: TGTGCCAGCAGCTTAGAGGGATTAGCGGGAGCCGGAAATGAGCAGTTCTTC.

There are many counts of this clonotype. This sequence joins TRBV29-1 and TRBJ2-3; weak D call: TRBD2 (6 bases). V was shortened by 4 bases and J by 4 bases, with 6 bases between the two germline ends. This CDR3 has 11 residues. Looked up from germline, CDR1 is SQVTM and CDR2 is ANQGSEA. For the CDR3, the DNA is TGCAGCGTTGGGGGGGCAGATACGCAGTATTTT. Encoded protein: CSVGGADTQYF.

This clonotype has more than one count but fewer than ten. J is TRBJ1-6 and V is TRBV7-9; a weak D match, TRBD1 (6 bases). Trimming removed 2 bases at V and 0 bases at J, with 11 bases between. The germline V gene encodes CDR1 SEHNR and CDR2 FQNEAQ (reference sequence). The CDR3 length is 17 residues. CDR3 sequence reads: CASSLQGTSSYNSPLHF. CDR3 coding DNA: TGTGCCAGCAGCTTACAGGGGACGAGCTCCTATAATTCACCCCTCCACTTT.